The 21 T cell receptor beta chains below all came from one sample that was sequenced in a study of cytomegalovirus exposure and HLA in healthy donors. Researchers ran the PCR with 60 Vbeta and 13 Jbeta primers. Profiling relied on immunoSEQ multiplex PCR, and the TCRdb table lists in-frame clones only, not all of them. This table holds about 130,000 clones, approximately 79% found once. Sequenced input: PBMCs. Receptors originate from a man aged 40-49 years in good health and CMV-seropositive.

This chain uses TRBV10-1 with TRBJ2-1, with 8 bases that match TRBD2. V was clipped by 3 bases and J by 5 bases; unmatched bases: 3. Germline V gene sequence: CDR1 WNHNN, CDR2 SYGVQD (reference sequence). CDR3 length equals 14 residues. The CDR3 spells CASSELGLDNEQFF. The CDR3 DNA follows: TGCGCCAGCAGTGAACTGGGACTAGACAATGAGCAGTTCTTC.

CDR3 DNA: TGTGCCAGCAGCTCCCGAAGGAGAGTCGGGACAGGGAACACTGAAGCTTTCTTT. Its translation is CASSSRRRVGTGNTEAFF. This chain uses TRBV5-6 with TRBJ1-1; 8 nucleotides line up with TRBD1. The length of the CDR3 is 18 residues. V dropped 3 bases and J dropped 1; count of bases not matched to a gene: 14. Germline V CDR1 and CDR2: SGHDT, YYEEEE.

This clone was detected only once. The chain couples TRBV5-1 to TRBJ1-6; TRBD1 might be the D (5 bases). V dropped 7 bases and J dropped 7 bases, with 12 bases sitting between them. The CDR3 has 13 residues. Germline CDR1 reads SGHRS; CDR2 reads YFSETQ. CDR3 amino acids: CASRDRDNSPLHF. The CDR3 coding sequence is TGCGCCAGCCGAGACAGAGACAATTCACCCCTCCACTTT. The entire variable domain, with the rest obtained from reference TRBV5-1 and TRBJ1-6, is as follows: KAGVTQTPRYLIKTRGQQVTLSCSPISGHRSVSWYQQTPGQGLQFLFEYFSETQRNKGNFPGRFSGRQFSNSRSEMNVSTLELGDSALYLCASRDRDNSPLHFGNGTRLTVT.

V is TRBV5-4 and J is TRBJ1-1, with D perhaps TRBD1 (5 bases). The CDR3 has 14 amino acids. CDR1 and CDR2 from the germline V gene are SGHNT and YYREEE (reference sequence). V lost 2 bases to trimming and J lost 3 bases, with 11 bases between them. For the CDR3, the DNA is TGTGCCAGCAGCTTCCGGGGGGAGGACACTGAAGCTTTCTTT. This sequence encodes CASSFRGEDTEAFF.

This clone was found a few times. This chain connects TRBV5-4 to TRBJ2-4; TRBD1 aligns across 9 bases. The CDR3 consists of 16 residues. Losses at the gene ends were 3 bases for V and 1 base for J; bases not matched to a gene: 5. In germline, CDR1 is SGHNT, CDR2 YYREEE (reference sequence). This CDR3 reads CASSSKTGGAKNIQYF. The CDR3 nucleotides are TGTGCCAGCAGCTCAAAGACAGGGGGGGCCAAAAACATTCAGTACTTC.

The rearrangement links TRBV29-1 to TRBJ2-1; 11 nucleotides align to TRBD2. CDR1 and CDR2 (germline): SQVTM, ANQGSEA. The CDR3 covers 14 residues. Germline trimming cut 7 bases from V and 10 bases from J; bases unmatched to any gene: 12. The CDR3 spells CSATTSGKRGEQFF. Written as DNA, the CDR3 is TGCAGCGCAACGACTAGCGGGAAAAGAGGCGAGCAGTTCTTC.

There are a few counts of this clone. The chain joins TRBV30 to TRBJ2-7; no reliable D call. Germline V gene data show CDR1 as GTSNPN and CDR2 as SVGIG (reference sequence). This CDR3 region has 12 residues. The V gene lost 0 bases and the J gene lost 6 bases, with 9 bases spanning the gap. The CDR3: CAWSVQTSEQYF. As DNA, the CDR3 is TGTGCCTGGAGTGTACAGACCTCCGAGCAGTACTTC.

This chain links TRBV6-1 with TRBJ1-1; D possibly corresponds to TRBD1 (6 bases). V lost 3 bases and J lost 10, with 18 bases in between. This CDR3 spans 14 amino acids. Germline V CDR1 and CDR2: MNHNS, SASEGT. Here the CDR3 reads CASSDQRGRGTAFF. The CDR3 DNA sequence: TGTGCCAGCAGTGACCAACGTGGCAGGGGAACAGCTTTCTTT.

V and J are TRBV10-1 and TRBJ1-1, with D possibly being TRBD1 (5 bases). The V end lost 8 bases, the J end lost 1 base, and 11 bases lay between the germline ends. Germline V CDR1 and CDR2: WNHNN, SYGVQD (reference sequence). The CDR3 is 13 residues long. CDR3 amino acids: CASQIGANTEAFF. The CDR3, as DNA: TGCGCCAGCCAGATAGGGGCGAACACTGAAGCTTTCTTT.

The chain has TRBV19 and TRBJ2-5, with 13 bases aligning to TRBD2. The CDR3 sequence is 16 residues long. Trimming took 6 bases from V and 1 from J; bases not matched to a gene: 5. In germline, CDR1 is LNHDA, CDR2 SQIVND (reference sequence). The CDR3 is CASSLGTSGTQETQYF. The CDR3 DNA follows: TGTGCCAGTAGCCTCGGGACTAGCGGGACCCAAGAGACCCAGTACTTC.

This chain links TRBV5-1 with TRBJ1-6, with D perhaps TRBD1 (5 bases). The V end lost 0 bases, the J end lost 6 bases, and 10 bases lay between the germline ends. Germline V gene lookup returns CDR1 SGHRS and CDR2 YFSETQ. This CDR3 region has 15 residues. This CDR3 reads CASSLAGPFNSPLHF. The CDR3 region has the DNA TGCGCCAGCAGCTTGGCAGGGCCCTTTAATTCACCCCTCCACTTT.

This rearrangement joins TRBV7-8 to TRBJ1-1, with unresolved D. V gave up 4 bases and J gave up 5 bases, with 8 bases separating them. The germline V gene has CDR1 SGHVS and CDR2 FQNEAQ. The CDR3 runs 12 residues. CDR3 DNA: TGTGCCAGCAGCTCCGGGTGGACTGAAGCTTTCTTT. Translation: CASSSGWTEAFF.

V and J are TRBV11-2 and TRBJ1-2; a weak D match, TRBD1 (5 bases). The V gene's germline CDR1 is SGHAT and CDR2 FQNNGV. The CDR3 runs 15 residues. Trimming left V 4 bases short and J 2 bases short, with 14 bases between. CDR3 coding DNA: TGTGCCAGCAGCTGGGGAGTGGGGGGAAACTATGGCTACACCTTC. It encodes CASSWGVGGNYGYTF.

This clone was detected only a few times. This chain uses TRBV10-3 with TRBJ2-3; 8 bases agree with TRBD1. V trimming: 4 bases; J trimming: 2 bases; junction bases outside the gene matches: 2. Germline V gene lookup returns CDR1 ENHRY and CDR2 SYGVKD. The length of the CDR3 is 14 residues. As DNA, the CDR3 is TGTGCCATCAGTGCGGGACAGGACACAGATACGCAGTATTTT. Translating gives CAISAGQDTDTQYF.

The chain employs TRBV19 and TRBJ1-6, with TRBD1 as a possible D gene (5 bases). CDR1 and CDR2 (germline): LNHDA, SQIVND (reference sequence). The CDR3 covers 12 residues. The V end was cut by 4 bases, the J end by 8 bases, with 6 bases between. The CDR3 protein is CASSKGDSPLHF. In DNA form, the CDR3 reads TGTGCCAGTAGTAAAGGGGATTCACCCCTCCACTTT.

This clone was detected only a few times. This chain links TRBV6-1 with TRBJ1-2, with 8 bases matching TRBD1. This CDR3 region has 15 residues. The ends lost 6 bases at V and 1 base at J; junction bases unmatched: 7. CDR1 is MNHNS, CDR2 SASEGT, per germline. The CDR3 is CASRTGGQGNYGYTF. CDR3 DNA sequence: TGTGCCAGCAGGACGGGCGGACAGGGTAACTATGGCTACACCTTC.

V usage is TRBV11-2 and J usage is TRBJ2-7; D is perhaps TRBD2 (6 bases). There are 16 residues in the CDR3. CDR1 is SGHAT, CDR2 FQNNGV, per germline. V was clipped by 4 bases and J by 2 bases, with 18 bases between them. The CDR3 protein is CASSWRDAGLAYEQYF. For the CDR3, the DNA is TGTGCCAGCAGCTGGCGGGATGCCGGTTTGGCCTACGAGCAGTACTTC.

This clone was picked up a small number of times. The chain couples TRBV28 to TRBJ1-1; 7 bases agree with TRBD1. V trimming: 7 bases; J trimming: 1 base; junction bases outside the gene matches: 9. This CDR3 comprises 15 residues. The germline gives CDR1 MDHEN, CDR2 SYDVKM. The CDR3 protein is CASTRPGTENTEAFF. Written as DNA, the CDR3 is TGTGCCAGCACCCGACCCGGGACAGAGAACACTGAAGCTTTCTTT.

The J gene is TRBJ1-2, the V gene TRBV9; D not certain. The CDR3 totals 11 residues. Germline CDR1 and CDR2: SGDLS and YYNGEE. V was clipped by 3 bases and J by 8 bases, with 8 bases between them. As DNA, the CDR3 is TGTGCCAGCAGCGCAGAACAAGGCTACACCTTC. Protein product: CASSAEQGYTF.

V gene TRBV25-1 combines with J gene TRBJ2-3; TRBD1 aligns across 11 bases. The V gene's germline CDR1 is MGHDK and CDR2 SYGVNS. The CDR3 covers 18 residues. J gave up 7 bases and V 1 base, and 13 bases lay outside the gene matches. This CDR3 is CASSESILRTGGIYTQYF. CDR3 bases: TGTGCCAGCAGTGAATCGATTCTCCGGACAGGGGGCATTTATACGCAGTATTTT.

V usage is TRBV5-1 and J usage is TRBJ2-7; D is ambiguous. CDR1 is SGHRS and CDR2 is YFSETQ in the germline V gene. Trimming took 0 bases from V and 3 from J, leaving 7 bases between them. The CDR3 contains 13 residues. CDR3 sequence (DNA): TGCGCCAGCAGCTTGGACAGATACTACGAGCAGTACTTC. It translates to CASSLDRYYEQYF. The full variable domain, its missing parts supplied by reference TRBV5-1 and TRBJ2-7, is KAGVTQTPRYLIKTRGQQVTLSCSPISGHRSVSWYQQTPGQGLQFLFEYFSETQRNKGNFPGRFSGRQFSNSRSEMNVSTLELGDSALYLCASSLDRYYEQYFGPGTRLTVT.